These 2 T cell receptor beta chains originate from one sample sequenced in a study of blood T cell repertoires in COVID-19. Libraries were prepared by immunoSEQ multiplex PCR; TCRdb keeps only in-frame clonotypes and omits some of them. The sample yields some 190,000 clones, 80% seen once. What was sequenced was PBMCs or T cells enriched from blood (not recorded which). The source of these receptors is a man aged 60 to 75 who had been exposed to COVID-19.

The chain is built from TRBV10-3 and TRBJ2-7, with 11 bases lining up with TRBD2. The junction had 2 bases not matched to a gene; V was cut back by 2 bases and J by 5 bases. The germline gives CDR1 ENHRY, CDR2 SYGVKD. The CDR3 is made up of 14 amino acids. CDR3 nucleotides: TGTGCCATCAGTGAGGGGACTAGCGGTGACGAGCAGTACTTC. The encoded protein is CAISEGTSGDEQYF.

The table lists this clone with a few counts. The V call is TRBV5-1, the J call TRBJ2-7; 14 bases match TRBD2. This CDR3 has 16 residues. Losses at the gene ends were 4 bases for V and 2 bases for J; bases not matched to a gene: 5. Germline V lookup: CDR1 SGHRS, CDR2 YFSETQ. CDR3 amino acids: CASSAGLAGGTYEQYF. Written as DNA, the CDR3 is TGCGCCAGCAGCGCCGGACTAGCGGGAGGAACCTACGAGCAGTACTTC.